The 9 T cell receptor beta chains presented below share a single source sample, sequenced in a study of immune characterization of retroperitoneal liposarcoma. Each CDR3 protein gets one entry after TCRdb re-called the PCR reads with MiXCR. The table lists around 11,000 distinct CDR3 sequences, 45% to 50% of them singletons, with less than 11% in the top ten. Sequenced material: tumor tissue. The receptors were sampled from a female donor with retroperitoneal liposarcoma.

The chain has TRBV11-3 and TRBJ2-1, with D tentatively TRBD2 (6 bases). Looked up from germline, CDR1 is SGHNT and CDR2 is YENEEA. The CDR3 sequence is 15 residues long. V was pared by 1 base and J by 13 bases, with 20 bases between. The CDR3, as DNA: TGTGCCAGCAGCTTAGGCGGGATAATCGGAGAGACCCAGTTCTTC. As protein: CASSLGGIIGETQFF. The full variable domain, its missing parts supplied by reference TRBV11-3 and TRBJ2-1, is EAGVVQSPRYKIIEKKQPVAFWCNPISGHNTLYWYLQNLGQGPELLIRYENEEAVDDSQLPKDRFSAERLKGVDSTLKIQPAELGDSAVYLCASSLGGIIGETQFFGPGTRLTVL.

The V call is TRBV6-4, the J call TRBJ2-7; TRBD2 agrees at 10 bases. This CDR3 has 15 amino acids. In germline, CDR1 is MRHNA, CDR2 SNTAGT. V gave up 3 bases and J gave up 7 bases; unmatched junction bases: 9. The CDR3 region is CASSEASGGAREQYF. CDR3 coding DNA: TGTGCCAGCAGTGAGGCCAGCGGGGGGGCGAGGGAGCAGTACTTC.

This chain uses TRBV6-1 with TRBJ2-1; D is undetermined. The J call may be wrong; the DNA end is better matched by TRBJ2-7. Germline CDR1 is MNHNS and CDR2 is SASEGT. The CDR3 has 14 amino acids. CDR3 bases: TGTGCCAGCAGTCCTCGCCGAAACTACAATGAGCAGTACTTC. This gives the protein CASSPRRNYNEQYF.

The chain combines TRBV7-2 with TRBJ2-1, with 7 bases identical to TRBD2. Looked up from germline, CDR1 is SGHTA and CDR2 is FQGNSA. Losses at the gene ends were 5 bases for V and 7 bases for J; bases not matched to a gene: 8. The CDR3 loop spans 14 amino acids. CDR3: CASSPSTGGNEQFF. The DNA of the CDR3 is TGTGCCAGCAGCCCTAGCACGGGGGGTAATGAGCAGTTCTTC.

About this clonotype: The CDR3 end shows no conserved phenylalanine or tryptophan, and so a read error is likely. The rearrangement joins TRBV6-1 to TRBJ2-5; 9 bases are a match to TRBD2. The J call may not be correct, given that the DNA end is closer to TRBJ2-7. CDR1 MNHNS and CDR2 SASEGT come from the germline V gene. This CDR3 is built from 15 residues. In nucleotides, the CDR3 is TGTGCCAGCAGCCCCCCGGGACTAGCCACCTACGAGCAGTACTTA. This translates into CASSPPGLATYEQYL.

This clonotype is deemed medium-sized. The junction does not match germline at one end; this may be a read error. J is TRBJ2-1 and V is TRBV6-1; perhaps TRBD1 as D (6 bases). The germline V gene has CDR1 MNHNS and CDR2 SASEGT. This CDR3 comprises 14 residues. CDR3 sequence: CASTSATGHPWGYF. The DNA for the CDR3 is TGTGCCAGCACCTCTGCGACAGGCCACCCCTGGGGGTACTTC.

The chain employs TRBV11-2 and TRBJ2-1; TRBD2 agrees at 8 bases. The CDR3 spans 17 residues. Germline V gene data show CDR1 as SGHAT and CDR2 as FQNNGV. J gave up 2 bases and V 1 base, and 7 bases lay outside the gene matches. As DNA, the CDR3 is TGTGCCAGCAGCTTAGGGTTAGGGACTAGGACCTACAATGAGCAGTTCTTC. Its protein is CASSLGLGTRTYNEQFF. Variable domain in full (rest from reference TRBV11-2 and TRBJ2-1): EAGVAQSPRYKIIEKRQSVAFWCNPISGHATLYWYQQILGQGPKLLIQFQNNGVVDDSQLPKDRFSAERLKGVDSTLKIQPAKLEDSAVYLCASSLGLGTRTYNEQFFGPGTRLTVL.

V and J are TRBV6-1 and TRBJ2-3; no reliable D call. Germline CDR1 reads MNHNS; CDR2 reads SASEGT. The CDR3 is made up of 11 amino acids. The V end lost 6 bases, the J end lost 4 bases, and 5 bases lay between the germline ends. The DNA of the CDR3 is TGTGCCAGCAGGTCCGCAGATACGCAGTATTTT. This sequence encodes CASRSADTQYF.

This clonotype was counted only a few times. The rearrangement uses TRBV27 and TRBJ2-1; 8 bases are a match to TRBD1. Germline values: CDR1 MNHEY, CDR2 SMNVEV (reference sequence). The CDR3 totals 16 residues. The V gene end was trimmed by 3 bases and the J gene end by 9 bases; junction bases not matched to a gene: 13. The CDR3 spells CASSFRFGQGSGEQFF. The CDR3 DNA is TGTGCCAGCAGTTTCAGATTCGGACAGGGTAGTGGTGAGCAGTTCTTC.